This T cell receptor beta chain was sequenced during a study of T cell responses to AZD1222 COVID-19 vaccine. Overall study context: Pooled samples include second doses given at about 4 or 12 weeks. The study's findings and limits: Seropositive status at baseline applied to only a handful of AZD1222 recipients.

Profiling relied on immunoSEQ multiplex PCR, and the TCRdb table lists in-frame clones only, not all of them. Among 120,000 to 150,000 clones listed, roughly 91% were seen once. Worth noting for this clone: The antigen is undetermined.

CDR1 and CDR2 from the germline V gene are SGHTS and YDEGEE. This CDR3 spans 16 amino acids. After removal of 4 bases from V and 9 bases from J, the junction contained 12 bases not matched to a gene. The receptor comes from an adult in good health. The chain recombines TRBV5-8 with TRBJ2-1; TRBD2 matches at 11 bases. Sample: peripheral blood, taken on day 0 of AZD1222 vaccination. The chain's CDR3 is CASSRLAGTSGREQFF. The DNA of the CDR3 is TGTGCCAGCAGCAGGCTGGCCGGGACTAGCGGACGTGAGCAGTTCTTC.